This T cell receptor beta chain was sequenced in a study of blood T cell repertoires in COVID-19. Overall study context: PBMCs, B-cell-depleted T cells, or T cells were the source of the cDNA or gDNA that made up the material.

Only in-frame clones appear in the TCRdb table, and some are missing; sequencing was by immunoSEQ multiplex PCR. The repertoire holds some 200,000 clones, with about 86% as singletons. About this clone itself: Other DNA variants within this sample encode the same CDR3.

This CDR3 contains 13 residues. Germline V gives CDR1 GTSNPN, CDR2 SVGIG (reference sequence). V was shortened by 1 base and J by 1 base, with 7 bases between the two germline ends. Sample: peripheral blood. This clonotype originated in a human donor with acute or convalescent COVID-19. The donor label of this sample is uncertain. V is TRBV30 and J is TRBJ1-1; perhaps TRBD1 as D (5 bases). CDR3 residues: CAWSAQGNTEAFF. CDR3 nucleotides: TGTGCCTGGAGTGCTCAGGGGAACACTGAAGCTTTCTTT.